The present T cell receptor (beta chain) was sequenced within a study of CD8 T cells in Susac syndrome. The control group consisted of healthy donors matched for age and sex. This clonotype was observed a single time. RNA amounts of 0.5 to 1 ug underwent reverse transcription with random hexamers. Amplification of TCR beta CDR3 used immunoSEQ multiplex PCR across 54 Vbeta and 13 Jbeta. TCRdb passed the immunoSEQ multiplex PCR reads through MiXCR, listing each CDR3 protein once. The table has 120,000 to 150,000 distinct CDR3 sequences, approximately 94% seen once. Germline CDR1 is DFQATT and CDR2 is SNEGSKA (reference sequence). Losses at the gene ends were 6 bases for V and 0 bases for J; bases not matched to a gene: 7. The CDR3 contains 16 residues.

Sequences were obtained from CD4+ T cells from PBMCs. This receptor was identified in a human donor in good health. The chain is built from TRBV20-1 and TRBJ2-2; 10 bases are a match to TRBD2. CDR3 DNA: TGCAGTGCCTTCCCTGGACTAGCGGCGAACACCGGGGAGCTGTTTTTT. As protein: CSAFPGLAANTGELFF.